Described below is a single T cell receptor (beta chain) sequence and its context. What it binds is unknown. Assay: immunoSEQ multiplex PCR; the TCRdb copy retains only in-frame clones and omits some. The table records under 90,000 clones, 90% of them present only once. These data come from a study of graft-versus-host responses after intestinal transplantation. This clonotype originated in a human donor who was the organ donor for an intestinal transplant. Source: unstimulated CD8+ T cells sorted from spleen or lymph node cells, taken before transplant.

The CDR3 is CASSGSGGGTLDSTGELFF. The CDR3 region has the DNA TGTGCCAGCAGCGGTTCGGGGGGAGGGACTTTAGACTCCACCGGGGAGCTGTTTTTT. The chain couples TRBV9 to TRBJ2-2, with 7 positions matching TRBD2. V shed 3 bases and J 4 bases; nucleotides not matched to a gene: 18. Germline values: CDR1 SGDLS, CDR2 YYNGEE. This CDR3 has 19 residues.